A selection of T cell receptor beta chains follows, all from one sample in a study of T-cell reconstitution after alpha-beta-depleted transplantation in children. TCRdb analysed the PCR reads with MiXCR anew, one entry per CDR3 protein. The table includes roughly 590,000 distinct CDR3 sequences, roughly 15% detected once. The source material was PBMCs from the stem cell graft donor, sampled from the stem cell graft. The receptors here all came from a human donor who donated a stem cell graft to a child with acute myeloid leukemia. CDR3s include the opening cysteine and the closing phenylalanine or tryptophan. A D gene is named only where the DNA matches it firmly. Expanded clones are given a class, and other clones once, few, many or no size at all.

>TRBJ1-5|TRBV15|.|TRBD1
CATSSSGGSNQPQHF
TGTGCCACCAGCTCCTCAGGGGGAAGCAATCAGCCCCAGCATTTT
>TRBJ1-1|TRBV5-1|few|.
CASSSQEGSEAFF
TGCGCCAGCAGCTCACAGGAGGGATCTGAAGCTTTCTTT
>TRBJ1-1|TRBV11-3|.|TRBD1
CASSPPGQLNTEAFF
TGTGCCAGCAGCCCCCCGGGACAGCTGAACACTGAAGCTTTCTTT
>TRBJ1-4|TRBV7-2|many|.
CASSLRQSNEKLFF
TGTGCCAGCAGCTTAAGGCAATCTAATGAAAAACTGTTTTTT
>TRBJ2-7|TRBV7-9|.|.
CASSLTQSYEQYF
TGTGCCAGCAGCTTAACACAGTCCTACGAGCAGTACTTC
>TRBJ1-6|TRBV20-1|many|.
CSAITGRGSPLHF
TGCAGTGCTATTACAGGAAGGGGTTCACCCCTCCACTTT
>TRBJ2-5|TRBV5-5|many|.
CASSSTGHQETQYF
TGTGCCAGCAGCTCCACAGGACACCAAGAGACCCAGTACTTC
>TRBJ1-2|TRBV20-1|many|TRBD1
CSAWDRGTGYTF
TGCAGTGCCTGGGACAGGGGGACTGGCTACACCTTC
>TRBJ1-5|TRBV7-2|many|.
CASSPPSQPQHF
TGTGCCAGCAGCCCCCCCAGTCAGCCCCAGCATTTT
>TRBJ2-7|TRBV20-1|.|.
CSASPTRGAYEQYF
TGCAGTGCTAGCCCTACGAGGGGCGCTTACGAGCAGTACTTC
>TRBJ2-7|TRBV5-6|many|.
CASSLDGGARIHEQYF
TGTGCCAGCAGCTTGGACGGCGGGGCGCGGATCCACGAGCAGTACTTC
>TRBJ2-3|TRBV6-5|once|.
CASSFHRDGRNTDTQYF
TGTGCCAGCAGTTTCCACAGGGATGGGCGTAACACAGATACGCAGTATTTT
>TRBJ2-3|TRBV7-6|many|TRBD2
CASSPGLAGEWNTDTQYF
TGTGCCAGCAGCCCCGGACTAGCGGGGGAGTGGAATACAGATACGCAGTATTTT
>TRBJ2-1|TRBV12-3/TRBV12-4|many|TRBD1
CASSRDRAGNEQFF
TGTGCCAGCAGTCGGGACAGGGCAGGCAATGAGCAGTTCTTC
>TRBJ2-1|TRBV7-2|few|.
CASSERIGEQFF
TGTGCCAGCAGCGAGCGGATCGGGGAGCAGTTCTTC
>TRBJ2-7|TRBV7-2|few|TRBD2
CASSLGLAGGAYEQYF
TGTGCCAGCAGCTTAGGCCTAGCGGGGGGGGCCTACGAGCAGTACTTC
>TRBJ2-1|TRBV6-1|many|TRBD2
CASRRSSGGSYNEQFF
TGTGCCAGCAGGAGATCGAGCGGGGGATCCTACAATGAGCAGTTCTTC
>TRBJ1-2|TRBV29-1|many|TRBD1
CSVGTGDRGYGYTF
TGCAGCGTGGGGACAGGGGATAGAGGCTATGGCTACACCTTC